This T cell receptor beta chain was captured by sequencing in a study of T cells after yellow fever vaccination. Study outcomes and limitations: The CD4 compartment and the CD8 compartment contained a small share of clonotypes in common.

Conversion of TCR transcripts into cDNA relied on 5'RACE template switching, which added a universal primer site and UMIs. TCRdb ran MiXCR on the 5' RACE reads and lists one entry per CDR3 protein. The sample has 300,000 to 350,000 distinct CDR3 sequences, approximately 8% seen once. The table lists this clonotype with a few counts. What it recognizes is unknown. With 2 bases removed from V and 8 bases from J, the gap between germline ends came to 6 bases. The CDR3 has 12 amino acids. The rearrangement links TRBV12-3 or TRBV12-4 to TRBJ2-2, with D hard to call. This receptor was obtained from a man younger than 30 who received the YFV17D yellow fever vaccine. Material: PBMCs, obtained roughly seven weeks after the first yellow fever vaccination. The CDR3 reads CASSLRGGELFF. The CDR3 DNA sequence: TGTGCCAGCAGTTTAAGAGGAGGGGAGCTGTTTTTT.